This T cell receptor (beta chain) was sequenced in a study of T-cell reconstitution after alpha-beta-depleted transplantation in children. The germline V and J ends were trimmed by 4 bases and 4 bases, with 12 bases remaining between them. CDR3 length: 13 amino acids. Germline V gene lookup returns CDR1 SGHDT and CDR2 YYEEEE. A TCRbeta library incorporating unique molecular identifiers was prepared. TCRdb re-analysed the PCR reads in MiXCR, keeping a single row per CDR3 protein. The sample has around 400,000 distinct CDR3 sequences, 20% seen once. This clonotype was seen once. This receptor was obtained from a human donor who donated a stem cell graft to a child with acute myeloid leukemia. The specimen was PBMCs from the stem cell graft donor, collected from the stem cell graft. The chain has TRBV5-6 and TRBJ2-7; D gene ambiguous. This CDR3 reads CASSPGAGYEQYF. The CDR3 DNA reads as TGTGCCAGCAGCCCGGGCGCCGGTTACGAGCAGTACTTC.